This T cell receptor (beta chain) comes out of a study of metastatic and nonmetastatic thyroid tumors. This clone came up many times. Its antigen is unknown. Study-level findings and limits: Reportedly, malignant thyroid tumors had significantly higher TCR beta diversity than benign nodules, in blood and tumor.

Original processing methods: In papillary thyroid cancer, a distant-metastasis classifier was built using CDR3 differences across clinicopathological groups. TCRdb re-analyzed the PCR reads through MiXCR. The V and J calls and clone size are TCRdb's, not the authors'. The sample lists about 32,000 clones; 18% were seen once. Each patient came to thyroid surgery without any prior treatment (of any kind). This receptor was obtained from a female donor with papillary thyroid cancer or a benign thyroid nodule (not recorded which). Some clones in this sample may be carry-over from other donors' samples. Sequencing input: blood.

CDR3 amino acids: CASSQVGSDTQYF. DNA of the CDR3: TGTGCCAGCAGCCAAGTGGGGTCAGATACGCAGTATTTT. This rearrangement joins TRBV3-1 to TRBJ2-3; no firm D call. Germline V gene data show CDR1 as LGHDT and CDR2 as YNNKEL (reference sequence). Between the trimmed V and J ends, which lost 1 base and 4 bases, there was a span of 6 bases. The CDR3 is 13 amino acids.